This TCR beta chain stems from a study of blood T cell repertoires in COVID-19. Study-level information: Material from acute and convalescent COVID-19 was sourced from the United States, Italy and Spain. Sources were T cells, B-cell-depleted T cells, or PBMCs; the material itself was cDNA or gDNA.

Per the original methods: For nucleated cells, counts were estimated from reference gene primer amplification. TCRdb keeps only in-frame clones here, not all; method: immunoSEQ multiplex PCR. That table gives V, J and clone size, and the DNA gave D and trimming. The sample yields around 200,000 clones, 70% to 85% seen once. Germline-derived CDR1 and CDR2 are GTSNPN and SVGIG (reference sequence). V shed 8 bases, J shed 3 bases, and the junction held 10 bases outside the gene matches. The CDR3 spans 13 residues. The sequencing sample was made of peripheral blood. This clonotype originated in a human donor in a cohort sampled during active COVID-19. This rearrangement joins TRBV30 to TRBJ2-7, with 7 bases aligning to TRBD1. The CDR3 spells CAGLSGQLYEQYF. The CDR3 region has the DNA TGTGCCGGACTCTCGGGACAGCTCTACGAGCAGTACTTC.